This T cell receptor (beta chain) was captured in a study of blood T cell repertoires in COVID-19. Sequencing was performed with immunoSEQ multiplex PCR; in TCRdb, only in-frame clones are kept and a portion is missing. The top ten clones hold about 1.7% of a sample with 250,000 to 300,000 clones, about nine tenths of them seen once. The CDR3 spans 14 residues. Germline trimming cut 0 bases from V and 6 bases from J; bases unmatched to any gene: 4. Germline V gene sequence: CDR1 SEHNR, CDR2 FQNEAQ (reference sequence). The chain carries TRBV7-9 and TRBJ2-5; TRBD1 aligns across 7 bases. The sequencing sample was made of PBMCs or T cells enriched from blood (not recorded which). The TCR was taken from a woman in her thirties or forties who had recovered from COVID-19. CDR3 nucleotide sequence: TGTGCCAGCAGCTTAGCAGGGGGCGGAAAGACCCAGTACTTC. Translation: CASSLAGGGKTQYF.